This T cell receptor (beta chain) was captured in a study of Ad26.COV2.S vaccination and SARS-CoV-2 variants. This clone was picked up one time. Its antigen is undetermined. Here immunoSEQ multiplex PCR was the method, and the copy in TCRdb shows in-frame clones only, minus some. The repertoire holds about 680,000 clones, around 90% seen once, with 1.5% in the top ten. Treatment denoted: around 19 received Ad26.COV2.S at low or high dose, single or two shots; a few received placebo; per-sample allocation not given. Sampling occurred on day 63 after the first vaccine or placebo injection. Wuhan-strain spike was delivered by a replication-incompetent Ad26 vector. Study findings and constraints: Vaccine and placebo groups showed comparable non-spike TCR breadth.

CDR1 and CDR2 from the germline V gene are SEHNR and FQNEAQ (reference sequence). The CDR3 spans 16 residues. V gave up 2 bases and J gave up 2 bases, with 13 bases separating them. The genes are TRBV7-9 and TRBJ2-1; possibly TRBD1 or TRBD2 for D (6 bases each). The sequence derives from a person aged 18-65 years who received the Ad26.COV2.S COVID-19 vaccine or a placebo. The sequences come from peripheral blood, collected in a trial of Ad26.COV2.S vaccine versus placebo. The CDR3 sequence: CASSLRGVGTYNEQFF. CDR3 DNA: TGTGCCAGCAGCTTAAGGGGGGTTGGGACCTACAATGAGCAGTTCTTC.